This T cell receptor (beta chain) was recorded in a study of beta chain features in type 1 diabetes. The CDR3 totals 12 residues. In germline, CDR1 is MGHRA, CDR2 YSYEKL. Trimming left V 3 bases short and J 13 bases short, with 12 bases between. Regarding the study as a whole: A moderate, significant TCRB CDR3 shortening appeared in type 1 diabetes across four CD4+ subsets.

As concerns this clone: No antigen is known for it.

Expressed TCRB transcripts were sequenced because the isolated RNA had all been reverse transcribed beforehand. Some clones are missing from TCRdb's copy, which holds only in-frame ones; the method was immunoSEQ multiplex PCR. Of 200,000 to 250,000 clones listed, more than 11% were seen once; the top ten hold about 0.018%. The sequence came from a man aged 25 to 40 with type 1 diabetes. Sequencing used naive CD4+ T cells from blood. The rearrangement joins TRBV4-1 to TRBJ1-4; unclear D gene. The CDR3 loop is CASSQDGMPLFF. The CDR3, as DNA: TGCGCCAGCAGCCAGGACGGGATGCCACTGTTTTTT.